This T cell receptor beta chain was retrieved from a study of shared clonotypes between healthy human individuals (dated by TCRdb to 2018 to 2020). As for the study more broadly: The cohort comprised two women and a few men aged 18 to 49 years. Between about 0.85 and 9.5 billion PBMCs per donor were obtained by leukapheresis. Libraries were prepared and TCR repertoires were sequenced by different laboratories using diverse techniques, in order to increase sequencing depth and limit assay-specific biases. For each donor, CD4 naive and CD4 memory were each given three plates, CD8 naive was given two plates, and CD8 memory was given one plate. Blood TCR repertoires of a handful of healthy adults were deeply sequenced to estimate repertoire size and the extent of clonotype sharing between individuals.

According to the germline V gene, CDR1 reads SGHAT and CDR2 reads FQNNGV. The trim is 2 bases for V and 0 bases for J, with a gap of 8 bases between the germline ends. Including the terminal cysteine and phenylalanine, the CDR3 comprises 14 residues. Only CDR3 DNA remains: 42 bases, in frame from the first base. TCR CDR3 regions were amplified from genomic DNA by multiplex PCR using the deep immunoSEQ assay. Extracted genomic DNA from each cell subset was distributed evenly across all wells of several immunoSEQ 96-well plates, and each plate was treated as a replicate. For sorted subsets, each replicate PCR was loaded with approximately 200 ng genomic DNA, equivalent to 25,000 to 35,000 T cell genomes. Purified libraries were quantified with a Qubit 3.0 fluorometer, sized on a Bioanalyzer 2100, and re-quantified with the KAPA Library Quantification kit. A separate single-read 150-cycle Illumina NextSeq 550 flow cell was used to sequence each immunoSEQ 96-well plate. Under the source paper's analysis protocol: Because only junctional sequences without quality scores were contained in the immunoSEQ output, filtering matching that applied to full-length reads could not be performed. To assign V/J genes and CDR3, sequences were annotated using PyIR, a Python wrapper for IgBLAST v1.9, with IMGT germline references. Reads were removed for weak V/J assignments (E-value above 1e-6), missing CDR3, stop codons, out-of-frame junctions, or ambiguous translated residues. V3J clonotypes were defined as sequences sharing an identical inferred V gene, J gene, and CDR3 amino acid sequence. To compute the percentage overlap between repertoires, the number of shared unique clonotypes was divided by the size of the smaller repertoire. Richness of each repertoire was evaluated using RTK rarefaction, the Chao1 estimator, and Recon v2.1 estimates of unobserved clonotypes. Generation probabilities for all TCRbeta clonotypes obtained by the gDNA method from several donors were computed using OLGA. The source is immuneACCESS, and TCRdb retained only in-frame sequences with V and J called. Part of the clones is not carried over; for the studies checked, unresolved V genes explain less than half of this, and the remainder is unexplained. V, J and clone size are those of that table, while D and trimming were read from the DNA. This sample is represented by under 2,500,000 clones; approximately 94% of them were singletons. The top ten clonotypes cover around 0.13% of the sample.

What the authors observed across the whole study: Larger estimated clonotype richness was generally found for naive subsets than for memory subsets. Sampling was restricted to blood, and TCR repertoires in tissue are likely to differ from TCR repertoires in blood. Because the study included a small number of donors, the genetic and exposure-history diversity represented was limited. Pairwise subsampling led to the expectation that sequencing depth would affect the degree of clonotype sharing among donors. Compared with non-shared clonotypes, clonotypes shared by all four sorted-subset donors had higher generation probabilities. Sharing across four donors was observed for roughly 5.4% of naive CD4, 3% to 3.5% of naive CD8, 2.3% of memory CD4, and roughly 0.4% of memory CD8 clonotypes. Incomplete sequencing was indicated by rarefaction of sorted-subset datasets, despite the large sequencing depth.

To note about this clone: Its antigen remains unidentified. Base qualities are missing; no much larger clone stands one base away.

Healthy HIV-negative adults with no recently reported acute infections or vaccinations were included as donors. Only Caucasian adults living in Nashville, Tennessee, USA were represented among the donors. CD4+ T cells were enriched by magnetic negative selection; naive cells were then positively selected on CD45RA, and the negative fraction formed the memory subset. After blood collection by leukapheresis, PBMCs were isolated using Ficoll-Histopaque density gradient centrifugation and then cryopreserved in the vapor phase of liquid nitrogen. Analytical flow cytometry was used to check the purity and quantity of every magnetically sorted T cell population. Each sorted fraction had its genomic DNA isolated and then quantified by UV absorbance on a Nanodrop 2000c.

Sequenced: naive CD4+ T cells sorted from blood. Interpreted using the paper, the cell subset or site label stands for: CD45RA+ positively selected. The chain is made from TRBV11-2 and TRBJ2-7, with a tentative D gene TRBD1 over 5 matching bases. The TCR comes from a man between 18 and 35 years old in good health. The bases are TGTGCCAGCAGCTTACAGGGTAGCTCCTACGAGCAGTACTTC. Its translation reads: CASSLQGSSYEQYF.